This is a list of T cell receptor beta chains from one sample in a study of OX40 agonist ivuxolimab in advanced cancers. Sequenced by immunoSEQ multiplex PCR; TCRdb stores in-frame clones only, minus some. This table holds approximately 75,000 clones, around 82% found once. The sequenced sample was CD4+ or CD8+ T cells sorted from blood, obtained in a trial of the OX40 agonist ivuxolimab. Receptors originate from an adult with an advanced solid tumor such as melanoma, head and neck, liver or kidney cancer. The CDR3 runs from the conserved cysteine through the conserved F or W. The D gene is left open where the match is weak. Size tells how often a clone was seen (once, few, many) or the class of an expanded clone, and some rows leave it out.

NA TRBJ1-4 TRBV2 NA CASSMGRDEKLFF TGTGCCAGCAGTATGGGGCGAGATGAAAAACTGTTTTTT
NA TRBJ1-1 TRBV5-1 once CASSWDIHTEAFF TGCGCCAGCAGCTGGGACATTCACACTGAAGCTTTCTTT
NA TRBJ2-6 TRBV7-9 NA CASVRGAVSSGANVLTF TGTGCCAGCGTCAGGGGGGCGGTGAGCTCTGGGGCCAACGTCCTGACTTTC
NA TRBJ1-1 TRBV19 many CASSIDSLNTEAFF TGTGCCAGTAGTATAGATTCGTTGAACACTGAAGCTTTCTTT
TRBD1 TRBJ1-1 TRBV6-1 once CASRIGDRENTEAFF TGTGCCAGCAGAATAGGGGACAGGGAGAACACTGAAGCTTTCTTT
NA TRBJ1-5 TRBV19 NA CASSWEQNNQPQHF TGTGCCAGTAGTTGGGAACAGAACAATCAGCCCCAGCATTTT
TRBD1 TRBJ1-5 TRBV28 few CASRTGIYPFRGNQPQHF TGTGCCAGCAGGACAGGGATTTATCCCTTTCGAGGCAATCAGCCCCAGCATTTT
TRBD1 TRBJ2-2 TRBV11-2 NA CASSPQGARITGELFF TGCGCCAGCAGCCCCCAGGGGGCACGGATCACCGGGGAGCTGTTTTTT
TRBD1 TRBJ2-5 TRBV25-1 NA CASSESDRDRAGEQYF TGTGCCAGCAGTGAATCGGATCGGGACAGGGCTGGGGAGCAGTACTTC
NA TRBJ1-2 TRBV21-1 NA CASSGGGYGYTF TGTGCCAGCAGCGGGGGTGGTTATGGCTACACCTTC
NA TRBJ1-1 TRBV19 NA CASSMTENTEAFF TGTGCCAGTAGTATGACCGAGAACACTGAAGCTTTCTTT
NA TRBJ1-1 TRBV6-5 NA CASSYAPGESTEAFF TGTGCCAGCAGTTACGCCCCGGGGGAGAGCACTGAAGCTTTCTTT
NA TRBJ1-2 TRBV19 NA CASSIKGGPYGYTF TGTGCCAGTAGTATAAAGGGGGGCCCCTATGGCTACACCTTC
NA TRBJ1-2 TRBV11-3 NA CASIVLRGYTF TGTGCCAGCATTGTCTTAAGGGGCTACACCTTC
TRBD1 TRBJ2-7 TRBV5-1 NA CASSTQGAQNYEQYF TGCGCCAGCAGTACACAGGGGGCCCAAAACTACGAGCAGTACTTC
NA TRBJ2-7 TRBV6-1 NA CASVESGYEQYF TGTGCCAGCGTGGAATCGGGCTACGAGCAGTACTTC
TRBD2 TRBJ2-1 TRBV11-2 NA CASSLVSGRQSEQFF TGTGCCAGCAGCTTAGTTAGCGGGAGACAAAGTGAGCAGTTCTTC
NA TRBJ2-3 TRBV30 NA CAWSRRASGRADTQYF TGTGCCTGGAGTCGTCGGGCCTCCGGTCGGGCAGATACGCAGTATTTT
NA TRBJ2-7 TRBV20-1 NA CSAKDHYEQYF TGCAGTGCCAAAGACCACTACGAGCAGTACTTC
NA TRBJ1-1 TRBV5-6 many CASSLEAGANTNTEAFF TGTGCCAGCAGCTTGGAGGCAGGGGCGAATACGAACACTGAAGCTTTCTTT
NA TRBJ2-1 TRBV11-3 once CASSPVGGRGYNEQFF TGTGCCAGCAGCCCGGTCGGAGGACGCGGCTACAATGAGCAGTTCTTC